Below, 6 T cell receptor beta chains from the same sample are listed, as sequenced in a study of Graves' ophthalmopathy and Graves' hyperthyroidism. RNA transcripts were the template, and TCR beta CDR3 regions were amplified from them. HTBI-primed first-round RT-PCR preceded second-round multiplex PCR. TCRdb called the multiplex PCR reads again in MiXCR, with one record for every CDR3 protein. Among about 39,000 distinct CDR3 sequences, roughly 50% were seen once, and the ten largest hold 26%. Sequencing used peripheral blood. All receptors come from an adult woman with stable Graves' hyperthyroidism.

The chain is built from TRBV6-2 or TRBV6-3 and TRBJ2-3; the match to TRBD2 covers 14 bases. The germline V gene encodes CDR1 MNHEY and CDR2 SVGEGT. The ends lost 5 bases at V and 5 bases at J; junction bases unmatched: 6. The CDR3 is 16 residues long. The CDR3 DNA sequence: TGTGCCAGCAGTCGGGGACTAGCGGGAGCAGTAGATACGCAGTATTTT. It specifies CASSRGLAGAVDTQYF.

The chain has TRBV9 and TRBJ2-7, with 10 bases that match TRBD1. V gave up 4 bases and J gave up 4 bases; unmatched junction bases: 8. The germline V gene encodes CDR1 SGDLS and CDR2 YYNGEE. The CDR3 has 15 amino acids. CDR3 sequence: CASSPGTGEGYEQYF. CDR3 sequence (DNA): TGTGCCAGCAGCCCCGGGACAGGGGAGGGATACGAGCAGTACTTC.

This chain connects TRBV7-6 to TRBJ2-7; 9 positions match TRBD2. The V and J ends lost 5 bases and 2 bases, in that order; junction bases with no gene match: 4. The CDR3 spans 14 residues. Looked up from germline, CDR1 is SGHVS and CDR2 is FNYEAQ. Here the CDR3 reads CASSAVAGAYEQYF. The CDR3 DNA reads TGTGCCAGCAGCGCCGTAGCGGGAGCCTACGAGCAGTACTTC. Filled out from reference TRBV7-6 and TRBJ2-7, the complete variable domain reads GAGVSQSPRYKVTKRGQDVALRCDPISGHVSLYWYRQALGQGPEFLTYFNYEAQQDKSGLPNDRFSAERPEGSISTLTIQRTEQRDSAMYRCASSAVAGAYEQYFGPGTRLTVT.

The rearrangement links TRBV9 to TRBJ1-2, with D possibly being TRBD1 (5 bases). Germline V gives CDR1 SGDLS, CDR2 YYNGEE. Trimming stripped 5 bases from V and 6 bases from J, with 17 bases between. The CDR3 length is 14 residues. The DNA for the CDR3 is TGTGCCAGCAGTGGGGGAAGACATATTCATGGCTACACCTTC. It encodes CASSGGRHIHGYTF. The complete variable domain, with remaining parts taken from reference TRBV9 and TRBJ1-2, reads DSGVTQTPKHLITATGQRVTLRCSPRSGDLSVYWYQQSLDQGLQFLIQYYNGEERAKGNILERFSAQQFPDLHSELNLSSLELGDSALYFCASSGGRHIHGYTFGSGTRLTVV.

This clonotype was counted only a few times. The chain joins TRBV7-9 to TRBJ2-5; TRBD2 agrees at 11 bases. The CDR3 covers 17 residues. V lost 2 bases, J lost 1 base, and 6 bases stayed unmatched. Germline CDR1 SEHNR, CDR2 FQNEAQ (reference sequence). In nucleotides, the CDR3 is TGTGCCAGCAGCTTAAGAACTAGCGGGAGACCCCAAGAGACCCAGTACTTC. This sequence encodes CASSLRTSGRPQETQYF.

V gene TRBV25-1 combines with J gene TRBJ1-1; D may be TRBD1 (6 bases). Per the germline V gene, CDR1 is MGHDK and CDR2 is SYGVNS. The V end lost 7 bases, the J end lost 3 bases, and 15 bases lay between the germline ends. The CDR3 spans 14 residues. In DNA, the CDR3 is TGTGCCAGCAATGTACAGGGCGGGGACACTGAAGCTTTCTTT. Protein: CASNVQGGDTEAFF.